These T cell receptor beta chains were read from a single sample in a study of T cell responses to AZD1222 COVID-19 vaccine. Profiling relied on immunoSEQ multiplex PCR, and the TCRdb table lists in-frame clones only, not all of them. The profile shows fewer than 200,000 clones, around 88% of them singletons. Source: peripheral blood, taken 28 days after the second AZD1222 dose. These receptors all come from an adult who received the AZD1222 COVID-19 vaccine. Each CDR3 is given with its conserved first and last residue. D genes are given only for firm matches. Size is stated for part of the rows, as once, few or many counts, or as a class when the clone is expanded.

j_call: TRBJ1-6; v_call: TRBV30; cdr3_length: 12; clone_size: .; d_call: .; cdr3_aa: CAWNPGNSPLHF; cdr3_nt: TGTGCCTGGAACCCGGGTAATTCACCCCTCCACTTT
j_call: TRBJ1-1; v_call: TRBV5-1; cdr3_length: 14; clone_size: .; d_call: .; cdr3_aa: CASSLDGRDTEAFF; cdr3_nt: TGCGCCAGCAGCTTGGACGGTCGAGACACTGAAGCTTTCTTT
j_call: TRBJ2-5; v_call: TRBV5-1; cdr3_length: 15; clone_size: .; d_call: TRBD1; cdr3_aa: CATRTGGLGQETQYF; cdr3_nt: TGCGCCACTCGGACAGGGGGCCTAGGCCAAGAGACCCAGTACTTC
j_call: TRBJ1-2; v_call: TRBV28; cdr3_length: 14; clone_size: .; d_call: .; cdr3_aa: CASSQSGAIYGYTF; cdr3_nt: TGTGCCAGCAGTCAATCAGGGGCTATCTATGGCTACACCTTC
j_call: TRBJ1-1; v_call: TRBV29-1; cdr3_length: 16; clone_size: .; d_call: TRBD1; cdr3_aa: CSVDSGQGAGNTEAFF; cdr3_nt: TGCAGCGTTGACTCGGGGCAGGGGGCGGGGAACACTGAAGCTTTCTTT
j_call: TRBJ2-1; v_call: TRBV7-7; cdr3_length: 15; clone_size: .; d_call: .; cdr3_aa: CASSPSLGSYNEQFF; cdr3_nt: TGTGCCAGCAGCCCCAGTCTGGGCTCCTACAATGAGCAGTTCTTC
j_call: TRBJ1-1; v_call: TRBV27; cdr3_length: 17; clone_size: few; d_call: .; cdr3_aa: CASSGGRWTVLNTEAFF; cdr3_nt: TGTGCCAGCAGTGGGGGAAGATGGACAGTCCTGAACACTGAAGCTTTCTTT
j_call: TRBJ1-1; v_call: TRBV19; cdr3_length: 12; clone_size: .; d_call: .; cdr3_aa: CASSYMNTEAFF; cdr3_nt: TGTGCCAGTAGTTACATGAACACTGAAGCTTTCTTT
j_call: TRBJ2-3; v_call: TRBV5-1; cdr3_length: 16; clone_size: .; d_call: .; cdr3_aa: CASSLEGRGYTDTQYF; cdr3_nt: TGCGCCAGCAGCTTGGAAGGTAGGGGATACACAGATACGCAGTATTTT
j_call: TRBJ2-1; v_call: TRBV7-2; cdr3_length: 14; clone_size: .; d_call: .; cdr3_aa: CASSLVASNNEQFF; cdr3_nt: TGTGCCAGCAGCTTAGTCGCCAGCAACAATGAGCAGTTCTTC
j_call: TRBJ1-1; v_call: TRBV30; cdr3_length: 12; clone_size: .; d_call: .; cdr3_aa: CAWDLKNTEAFF; cdr3_nt: TGTGCCTGGGATCTTAAGAACACTGAAGCTTTCTTT
j_call: TRBJ2-7; v_call: TRBV6-5; cdr3_length: 13; clone_size: once; d_call: TRBD2; cdr3_aa: CASTGHGGGEQYF; cdr3_nt: TGTGCCAGCACGGGACACGGGGGGGGAGAGCAGTACTTC
j_call: TRBJ1-1; v_call: TRBV29-1; cdr3_length: 13; clone_size: .; d_call: .; cdr3_aa: CSVPRTHGTEAFF; cdr3_nt: TGCAGCGTCCCTAGAACCCACGGCACTGAAGCTTTCTTT
j_call: TRBJ2-7; v_call: TRBV6-1; cdr3_length: 15; clone_size: .; d_call: .; cdr3_aa: CASSEAAGSLYEQYF; cdr3_nt: TGTGCCAGCAGTGAAGCGGCAGGGTCACTCTACGAGCAGTACTTC
j_call: TRBJ1-5; v_call: TRBV3-1/TRBV3-2; cdr3_length: 17; clone_size: few; d_call: .; cdr3_aa: CASSQDLGGLDNQPQHF; cdr3_nt: TGTGCCAGCAGCCAAGATCTCGGCGGGTTAGACAATCAGCCCCAGCATTTT
j_call: TRBJ1-1; v_call: TRBV21-1; cdr3_length: 15; clone_size: once; d_call: .; cdr3_aa: CASSSTPGGRTEAFF; cdr3_nt: TGTGCCAGCAGCAGCACCCCAGGGGGCCGGACTGAAGCTTTCTTT
j_call: TRBJ2-7; v_call: TRBV21-1; cdr3_length: 14; clone_size: .; d_call: .; cdr3_aa: CASSKPQGSYEQYF; cdr3_nt: TGTGCCAGCAGCAAACCCCAGGGGAGTTACGAGCAGTACTTC
j_call: TRBJ2-7; v_call: TRBV29-1; cdr3_length: 12; clone_size: .; d_call: .; cdr3_aa: CSVVGTSYEQYF; cdr3_nt: TGCAGCGTTGTAGGGACCTCCTACGAGCAGTACTTC
j_call: TRBJ2-1; v_call: TRBV27; cdr3_length: 18; clone_size: .; d_call: TRBD1; cdr3_aa: CASSKWGQGVGAYNEQFF; cdr3_nt: TGTGCCAGCAGCAAATGGGGACAGGGGGTAGGGGCCTACAATGAGCAGTTCTTC
j_call: TRBJ2-4; v_call: TRBV7-9; cdr3_length: 13; clone_size: .; d_call: .; cdr3_aa: CASSEDIPNIQYF; cdr3_nt: TGTGCCAGCAGCGAGGACATTCCAAACATTCAGTACTTC
j_call: TRBJ1-5; v_call: TRBV7-2; cdr3_length: 15; clone_size: .; d_call: TRBD1; cdr3_aa: CASSTQTGLNQPQHF; cdr3_nt: TGTGCCAGCAGCACTCAGACAGGGCTCAATCAGCCCCAGCATTTT
j_call: TRBJ1-5; v_call: TRBV4-1; cdr3_length: 17; clone_size: .; d_call: .; cdr3_aa: CASSQDLTGPRQWPQHF; cdr3_nt: TGCGCCAGCAGCCAAGATCTTACAGGTCCGCGGCAATGGCCCCAGCATTTT
j_call: TRBJ1-5; v_call: TRBV3-1/TRBV3-2; cdr3_length: 14; clone_size: .; d_call: TRBD1; cdr3_aa: CASSQTGDDQPQHF; cdr3_nt: TGTGCCAGCAGCCAAACAGGGGACGATCAGCCCCAGCATTTT
j_call: TRBJ2-7; v_call: TRBV19; cdr3_length: 14; clone_size: .; d_call: .; cdr3_aa: CASSMSGGVDEQYF; cdr3_nt: TGTGCCAGTAGTATGTCCGGCGGAGTGGACGAGCAGTACTTC
j_call: TRBJ2-1; v_call: TRBV15; cdr3_length: 14; clone_size: .; d_call: .; cdr3_aa: CASLGGGPGDEQFF; cdr3_nt: TGTGCCAGTCTGGGAGGGGGGCCAGGGGATGAGCAGTTCTTC
j_call: TRBJ2-2; v_call: TRBV9; cdr3_length: 16; clone_size: .; d_call: TRBD2; cdr3_aa: CASSVSGTSLTGELFF; cdr3_nt: TGTGCCAGCAGCGTCTCGGGGACTAGCTTGACCGGGGAGCTGTTTTTT
j_call: TRBJ2-4; v_call: TRBV20-1; cdr3_length: 16; clone_size: .; d_call: TRBD2; cdr3_aa: CSASGASGGAKNIQYF; cdr3_nt: TGCAGTGCTAGTGGTGCTAGCGGGGGGGCCAAAAACATTCAGTACTTC
j_call: TRBJ2-1; v_call: TRBV7-9; cdr3_length: 11; clone_size: .; d_call: TRBD1; cdr3_aa: CASSFSGQGLF; cdr3_nt: TGTGCCAGCAGCTTTTCGGGACAGGGGCTCTTC
j_call: TRBJ1-4; v_call: TRBV19; cdr3_length: 12; clone_size: .; d_call: .; cdr3_aa: CASRQAGEKLFF; cdr3_nt: TGTGCCAGTAGGCAGGCTGGGGAAAAACTGTTTTTT
j_call: TRBJ2-1; v_call: TRBV7-9; cdr3_length: 14; clone_size: .; d_call: TRBD2; cdr3_aa: CASSAGGPYNEQFF; cdr3_nt: TGTGCCAGCAGTGCGGGGGGGCCCTACAATGAGCAGTTCTTC
j_call: TRBJ1-5; v_call: TRBV4-2; cdr3_length: 13; clone_size: .; d_call: .; cdr3_aa: CASSRGTYQPQHF; cdr3_nt: TGTGCCAGCAGCCGCGGAACCTATCAGCCCCAGCATTTT
j_call: TRBJ1-2; v_call: TRBV19; cdr3_length: 12; clone_size: .; d_call: TRBD1; cdr3_aa: CASRTGGYGYTF; cdr3_nt: TGTGCCAGTAGAACAGGGGGCTATGGCTACACCTTC
j_call: TRBJ2-5; v_call: TRBV12-3/TRBV12-4; cdr3_length: 13; clone_size: .; d_call: .; cdr3_aa: CASSLGGLETQYF; cdr3_nt: TGTGCCAGCAGTTTGGGGGGGCTGGAGACCCAGTACTTC
j_call: TRBJ2-7; v_call: TRBV2; cdr3_length: 15; clone_size: once; d_call: TRBD1; cdr3_aa: CASRFTGTGRYEQYF; cdr3_nt: TGTGCCAGCAGATTCACCGGGACAGGAAGATACGAGCAGTACTTC
j_call: TRBJ1-2; v_call: TRBV28; cdr3_length: 16; clone_size: .; d_call: TRBD1; cdr3_aa: CASSLDRAFFDYGYTF; cdr3_nt: TGTGCCAGCAGTCTGGACAGGGCGTTCTTCGACTATGGCTACACCTTC
j_call: TRBJ1-3; v_call: TRBV19; cdr3_length: 14; clone_size: .; d_call: .; cdr3_aa: CASSLPSSGNTIYF; cdr3_nt: TGTGCCAGTAGTTTGCCCTCCTCTGGAAACACCATATATTTT
j_call: TRBJ2-5; v_call: TRBV7-2; cdr3_length: 14; clone_size: .; d_call: .; cdr3_aa: CASSPRGNQETQYF; cdr3_nt: TGTGCCAGCAGCCCCCGGGGGAATCAAGAGACCCAGTACTTC